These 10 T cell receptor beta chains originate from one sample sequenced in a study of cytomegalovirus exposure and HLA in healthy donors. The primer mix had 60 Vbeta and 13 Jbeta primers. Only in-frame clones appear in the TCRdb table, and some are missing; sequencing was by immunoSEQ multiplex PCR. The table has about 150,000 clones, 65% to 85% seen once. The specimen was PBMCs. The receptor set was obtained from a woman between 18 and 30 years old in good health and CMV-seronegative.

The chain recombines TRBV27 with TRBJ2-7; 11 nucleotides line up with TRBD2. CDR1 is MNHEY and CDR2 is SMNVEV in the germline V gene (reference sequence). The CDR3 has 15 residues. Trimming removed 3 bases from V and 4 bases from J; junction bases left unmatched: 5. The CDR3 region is CASSFSGGALYEQYF. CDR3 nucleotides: TGTGCCAGCAGTTTTAGCGGGGGGGCCCTATACGAGCAGTACTTC.

In DNA, the CDR3 is TGTGCCAGAAGCTCGAGGGCCGTCCCCCAAGAGACCCAGTACTTC. Residues: CARSSRAVPQETQYF. The chain joins TRBV2 to TRBJ2-5, with D possibly being TRBD2 (5 bases). Per germline, CDR1 SNHLY and CDR2 FYNNEI. V was cut by 9 bases and J by 1 base, with 18 bases left in between. CDR3 length: 15 amino acids.

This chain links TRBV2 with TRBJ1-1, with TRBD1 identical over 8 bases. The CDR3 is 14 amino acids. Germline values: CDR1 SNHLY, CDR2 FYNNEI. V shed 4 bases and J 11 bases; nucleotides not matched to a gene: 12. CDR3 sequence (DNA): TGTGCCAGCAGTGTGGCAGGGGGCGAGGTAAGGGCTTTCTTT. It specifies CASSVAGGEVRAFF.

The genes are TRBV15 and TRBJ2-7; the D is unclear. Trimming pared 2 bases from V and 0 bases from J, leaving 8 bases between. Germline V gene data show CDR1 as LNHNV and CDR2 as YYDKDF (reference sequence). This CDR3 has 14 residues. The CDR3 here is CATSRPQSSYEQYF. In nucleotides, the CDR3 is TGTGCCACCAGCAGACCACAGAGCTCCTACGAGCAGTACTTC.

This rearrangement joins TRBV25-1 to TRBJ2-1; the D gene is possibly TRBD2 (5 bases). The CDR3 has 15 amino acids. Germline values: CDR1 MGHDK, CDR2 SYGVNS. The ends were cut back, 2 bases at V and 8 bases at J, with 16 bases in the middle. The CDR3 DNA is TGTGCCAGCAGTGAAGGAGGCACCACGAGGTATGAGCAGTTCTTC. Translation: CASSEGGTTRYEQFF.

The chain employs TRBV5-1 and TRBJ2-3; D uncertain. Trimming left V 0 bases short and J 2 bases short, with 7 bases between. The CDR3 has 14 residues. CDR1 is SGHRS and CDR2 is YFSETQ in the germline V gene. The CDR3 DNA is TGCGCCAGCAGCTTGGGGGCCACCACAGATACGCAGTATTTT. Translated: CASSLGATTDTQYF.

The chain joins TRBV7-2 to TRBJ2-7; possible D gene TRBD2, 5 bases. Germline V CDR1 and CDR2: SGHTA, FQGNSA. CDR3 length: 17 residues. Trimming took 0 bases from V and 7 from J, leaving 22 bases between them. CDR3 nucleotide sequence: TGTGCCAGCAGCTTAGCCCCGCCTAGCAGCCGCGTCCGGGAGCAGTACTTC. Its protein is CASSLAPPSSRVREQYF.

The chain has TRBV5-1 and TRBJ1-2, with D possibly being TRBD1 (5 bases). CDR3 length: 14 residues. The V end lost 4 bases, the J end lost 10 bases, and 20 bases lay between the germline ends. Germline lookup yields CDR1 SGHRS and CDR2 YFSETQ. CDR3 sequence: CASSPGPAGGVYTF. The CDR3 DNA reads TGCGCCAGCAGCCCGGGACCGGCCGGGGGTGTCTACACCTTC.

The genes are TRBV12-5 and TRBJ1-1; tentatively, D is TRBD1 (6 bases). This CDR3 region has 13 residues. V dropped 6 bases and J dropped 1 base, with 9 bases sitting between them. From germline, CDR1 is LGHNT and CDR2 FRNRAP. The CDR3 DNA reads TGTGCTAGTGGCCTAGGGGGGAACACTGAAGCTTTCTTT. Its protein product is CASGLGGNTEAFF.

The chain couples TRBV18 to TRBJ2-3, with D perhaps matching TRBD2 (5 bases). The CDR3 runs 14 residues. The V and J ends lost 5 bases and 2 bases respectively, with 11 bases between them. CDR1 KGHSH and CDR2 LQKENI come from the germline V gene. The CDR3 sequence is CASSGLSHTDTQYF. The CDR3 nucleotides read TGTGCCAGCTCAGGACTCTCCCACACAGATACGCAGTATTTT.